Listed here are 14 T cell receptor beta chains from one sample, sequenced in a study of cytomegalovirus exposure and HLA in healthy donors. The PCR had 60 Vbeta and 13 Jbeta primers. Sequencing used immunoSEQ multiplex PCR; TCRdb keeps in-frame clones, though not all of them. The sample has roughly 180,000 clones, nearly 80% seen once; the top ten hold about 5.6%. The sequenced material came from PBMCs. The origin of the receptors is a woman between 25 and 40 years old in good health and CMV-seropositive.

CDR3 sequence: CATSRVGTSGGTQFF. The CDR3 nucleotides read TGTGCCACCAGCAGAGTTGGGACTAGCGGGGGGACGCAGTTCTTC. The chain joins TRBV15 to TRBJ2-1; 15 nucleotides line up with TRBD2. J gave up 12 bases and V 1 base, and 4 bases lay outside the gene matches. This CDR3 has 15 residues. Germline CDR1 LNHNV, CDR2 YYDKDF (reference sequence).

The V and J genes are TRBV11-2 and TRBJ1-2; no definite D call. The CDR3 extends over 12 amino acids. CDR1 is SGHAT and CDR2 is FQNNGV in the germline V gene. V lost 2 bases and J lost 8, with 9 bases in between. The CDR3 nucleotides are TGTGCCAGCAGCTTACGGGATGGGGGCTACACCTTC. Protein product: CASSLRDGGYTF.

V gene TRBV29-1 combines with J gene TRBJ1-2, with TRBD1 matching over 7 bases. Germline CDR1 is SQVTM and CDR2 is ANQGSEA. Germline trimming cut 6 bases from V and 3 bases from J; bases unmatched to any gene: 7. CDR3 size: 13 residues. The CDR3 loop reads CSVGDSSDYGYTF. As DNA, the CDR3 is TGCAGCGTGGGGGACAGCTCCGACTATGGCTACACCTTC.

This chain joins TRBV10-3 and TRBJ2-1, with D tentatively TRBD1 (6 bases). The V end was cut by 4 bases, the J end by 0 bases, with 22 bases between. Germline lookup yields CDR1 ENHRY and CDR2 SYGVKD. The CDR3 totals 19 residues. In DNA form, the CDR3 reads TGTGCCATCAGTGGCTCAACCACGAGTACAGGGACCTCCTACAATGAGCAGTTCTTC. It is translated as CAISGSTTSTGTSYNEQFF.

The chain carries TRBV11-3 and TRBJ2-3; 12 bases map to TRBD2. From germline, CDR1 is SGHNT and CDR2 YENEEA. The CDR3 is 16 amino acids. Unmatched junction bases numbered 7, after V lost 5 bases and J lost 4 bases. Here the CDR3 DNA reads TGTGCCAGCAGCGGGGGGACTAGCGGGCGTTCAGATACGCAGTATTTT. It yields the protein CASSGGTSGRSDTQYF.

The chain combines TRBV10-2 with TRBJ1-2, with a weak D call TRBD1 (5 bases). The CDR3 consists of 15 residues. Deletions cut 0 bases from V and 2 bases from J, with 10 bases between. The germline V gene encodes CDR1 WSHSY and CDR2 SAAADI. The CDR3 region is CASSESGRGNYGYTF. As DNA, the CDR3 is TGCGCCAGCAGTGAGTCGGGGCGGGGAAACTATGGCTACACCTTC.

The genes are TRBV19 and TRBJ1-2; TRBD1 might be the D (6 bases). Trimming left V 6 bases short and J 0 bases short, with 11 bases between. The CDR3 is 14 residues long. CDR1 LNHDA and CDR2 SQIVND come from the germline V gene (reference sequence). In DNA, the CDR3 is TGTGCCAGTAGAGACAGGCCAGCTAACTATGGCTACACCTTC. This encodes CASRDRPANYGYTF.

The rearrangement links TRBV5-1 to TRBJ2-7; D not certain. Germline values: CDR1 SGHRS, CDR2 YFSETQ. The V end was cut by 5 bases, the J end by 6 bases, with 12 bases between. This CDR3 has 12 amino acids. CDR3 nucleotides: TGCGCCAGCAGTCACGGGTTAGCCGAGCAGTACTTC. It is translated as CASSHGLAEQYF.

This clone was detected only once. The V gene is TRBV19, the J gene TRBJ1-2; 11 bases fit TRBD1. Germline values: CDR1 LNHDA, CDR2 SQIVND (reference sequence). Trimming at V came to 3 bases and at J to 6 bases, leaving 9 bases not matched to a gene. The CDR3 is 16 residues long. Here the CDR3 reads CASSIRTGGGNDGYTF. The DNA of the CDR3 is TGTGCCAGTAGTATCCGGACAGGGGGCGGGAACGATGGCTACACCTTC. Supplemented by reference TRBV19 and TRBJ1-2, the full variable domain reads DGGITQSPKYLFRKEGQNVTLSCEQNLNHDAMYWYRQDPGQGLRLIYYSQIVNDFQKGDIAEGYSVSREKKESFPLTVTSAQKNPTAFYLCASSIRTGGGNDGYTFGSGTRLTVV.

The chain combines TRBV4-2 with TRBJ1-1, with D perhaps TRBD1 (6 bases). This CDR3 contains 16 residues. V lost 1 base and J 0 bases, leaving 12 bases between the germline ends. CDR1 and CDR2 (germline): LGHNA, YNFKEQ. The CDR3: CASSQVPSGVNTEAFF. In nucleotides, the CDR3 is TGTGCCAGCAGCCAAGTTCCTTCAGGGGTGAACACTGAAGCTTTCTTT.

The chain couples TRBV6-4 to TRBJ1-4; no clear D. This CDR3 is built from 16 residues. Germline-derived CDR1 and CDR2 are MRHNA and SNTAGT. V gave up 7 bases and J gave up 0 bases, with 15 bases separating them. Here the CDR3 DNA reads TGTGCCAGCAAACGGGAAGGGTATGCAACTAATGAAAAACTGTTTTTT. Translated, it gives CASKREGYATNEKLFF.

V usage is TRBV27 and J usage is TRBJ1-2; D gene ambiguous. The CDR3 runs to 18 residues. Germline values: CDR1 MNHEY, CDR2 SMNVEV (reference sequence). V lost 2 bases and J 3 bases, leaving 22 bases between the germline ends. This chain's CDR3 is CASSLRVGWGRGYYGYTF. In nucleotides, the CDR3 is TGTGCCAGCAGTTTACGAGTGGGGTGGGGTCGGGGATACTATGGCTACACCTTC.

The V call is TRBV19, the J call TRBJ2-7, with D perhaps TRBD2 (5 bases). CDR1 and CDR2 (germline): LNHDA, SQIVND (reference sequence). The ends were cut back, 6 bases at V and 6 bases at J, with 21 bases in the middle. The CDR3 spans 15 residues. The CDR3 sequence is CASSPRGIAPVEQYF. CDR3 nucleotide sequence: TGTGCCAGTAGCCCTCGGGGAATAGCCCCGGTCGAGCAGTACTTC.

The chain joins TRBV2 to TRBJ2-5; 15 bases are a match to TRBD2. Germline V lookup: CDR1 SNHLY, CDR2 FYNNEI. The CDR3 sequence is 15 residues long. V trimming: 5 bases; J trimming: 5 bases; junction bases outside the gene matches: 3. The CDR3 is CASSPGLAGGETQYF. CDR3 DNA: TGTGCCAGCAGTCCGGGACTAGCGGGAGGTGAGACCCAGTACTTC.